The subject of this entry is one TCR beta chain. Its antigen remains unidentified. The PCR was carried out with 60 Vbeta primers and 13 Jbeta primers. The assay was immunoSEQ multiplex PCR, and TCRdb's table has in-frame clones only and misses some. The data contain about 84,000 clones, roughly 78% of them singletons. This specimen belongs to a study of cytomegalovirus exposure and HLA in healthy donors. Germline CDR1 LGHNA, CDR2 YNFKEQ. This CDR3 has 18 residues. V lost 0 bases to trimming and J lost 5 bases; unmatched junction nucleotides: 10. Overall study findings and caveats: In a later analysis, the majority of CMV-associated beta chains seemingly showed HLA restriction. A highly shared variant cluster was judged a likely technical artifact. The study carried out a later analysis of TCR beta sequences. It associated around 17,000 of them with specific HLA alleles at a false discovery rate of 0.05.

The chain recombines TRBV4-2 with TRBJ2-5; 12 bases are a match to TRBD2. The sequencing input was PBMCs. The receptor's source is a male donor in good health and CMV-seropositive. The CDR3 nucleotides read TGTGCCAGCAGCCAAGATTTGTCTAGCGGGAGGGCCTGGGAGACCCAGTACTTC. Protein product: CASSQDLSSGRAWETQYF.